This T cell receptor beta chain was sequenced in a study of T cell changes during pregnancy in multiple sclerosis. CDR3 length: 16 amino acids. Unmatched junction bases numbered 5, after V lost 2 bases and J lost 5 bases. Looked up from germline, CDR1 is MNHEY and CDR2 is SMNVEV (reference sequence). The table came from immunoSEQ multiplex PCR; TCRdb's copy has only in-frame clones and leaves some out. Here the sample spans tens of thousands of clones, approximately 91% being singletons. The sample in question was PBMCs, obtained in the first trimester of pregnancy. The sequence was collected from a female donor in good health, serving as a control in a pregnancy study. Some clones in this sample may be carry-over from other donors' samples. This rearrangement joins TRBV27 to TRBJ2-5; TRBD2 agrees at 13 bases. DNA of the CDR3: TGTGCCAGCAGTTTAACTAGCGGGAGGGCCGGGGAGACCCAGTACTTC. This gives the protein CASSLTSGRAGETQYF.